This T cell receptor beta chain was observed in a study of blood T cell repertoires in COVID-19. Background on the study: COVID-19 samples from acute and convalescent phases originated in the United States, Italy and Spain. Sources were T cells, B-cell-depleted T cells, or PBMCs; the material itself was cDNA or gDNA.

As handled by the study authors: Quantification of nucleated cells was approximated via reference gene primer amplification. Libraries were prepared by immunoSEQ multiplex PCR; TCRdb keeps only in-frame clonotypes and omits some of them. For V, J and clone size, that table is used; D and trimming come from the DNA. This table has 300,000 to 400,000 clones, about 90% appearing once. Looked up from germline, CDR1 is SGHTA and CDR2 is FQGTGA. This CDR3 is built from 16 residues. The V segment lost 5 bases and the J segment 0 bases; nucleotides outside the gene matches: 7. The Seattle patients, enrolled during active infection, were followed longitudinally.

The material sequenced was peripheral blood. The TCR sequence derives from a woman between 65 and 79 years old with COVID-19, enrolled during active disease. The genes are TRBV7-3 and TRBJ2-3, with 8 nucleotides matching TRBD2. For the CDR3, the DNA is TGTGCCAGCAGCCCCGTAGCGGGGTATAGCACAGATACGCAGTATTTT. Amino acids: CASSPVAGYSTDTQYF.